The TCR beta chain under discussion was sequenced for a study of shared clonotypes between healthy human individuals (dated by TCRdb to 2018 to 2020). In terms of the full investigation: The cohort included three men and a couple of women between 18 and 49 years of age. Per donor, three plates each were used for CD4 naive and CD4 memory, two for CD8 naive, and one for CD8 memory. Blood TCR repertoires of roughly five healthy adults were deeply sequenced to estimate repertoire size and the extent of clonotype sharing between individuals. Libraries were prepared and TCR repertoires were sequenced by different laboratories using diverse techniques, in order to increase sequencing depth and limit assay-specific biases. Leukapheresis yielded between about 0.9 and 9 billion PBMCs per donor.

With respect to this clone: What this receptor recognizes is not known. There are no base qualities to consult, and no much larger clone falls within one base. Different DNA sequences within this sample yield the same CDR3.

Donors were healthy HIV-negative adults with no recently reported acute infections or vaccinations. Every donor was a Caucasian adult residing in Nashville, Tennessee, USA. CD4+ T cells were enriched by magnetic negative selection; naive cells were then positively selected on CD45RA, and the negative fraction formed the memory subset. Blood was obtained by leukapheresis, after which PBMCs were separated by Ficoll-Histopaque density gradient centrifugation and cryopreserved in liquid nitrogen vapor phase. Analytical flow cytometry was used to check the purity and quantity of every magnetically sorted T cell population. Genomic DNA was isolated from each sorted fraction and quantified by UV absorbance on a Nanodrop 2000c. From its cysteine to its phenylalanine, the CDR3 spans 14 amino acids. Solely the CDR3 DNA is kept, with 42 bases framed from the first base. At the junction V is shortened by 0 bases and J by 0 bases, with 3 bases in between. Via the germline V gene, CDR1 is SGHRS and CDR2 YFSETQ.

Using the deep immunoSEQ assay, multiplex PCR amplified TCR CDR3 regions from genomic DNA. Extracted genomic DNA from each cell subset was spread evenly across all wells of several immunoSEQ 96-well plates, with each plate serving as a replicate. Each replicate PCR for sorted subsets received 200 ng genomic DNA, equal to roughly 33,000 T cell genomes. Purified libraries were quantified with a Qubit 3.0 fluorometer, sized on a Bioanalyzer 2100, and re-quantified with the KAPA Library Quantification kit. Every immunoSEQ 96-well plate was sequenced on a dedicated single-read 150-cycle Illumina NextSeq 550 flow cell. The authors processed their data as follows. The immunoSEQ output contained only junctional sequences without quality scores, so filtering could not match that applied to full-length reads. To assign V/J genes and CDR3, sequences were annotated against IMGT germline references using PyIR, a Python wrapper for IgBLAST v1.9. Reads were filtered out if the reads had weak V/J assignments (E-value above 1e-6), no CDR3, stop codons, out-of-frame junctions, or ambiguous translated residues. V3J clonotypes were defined as sequences sharing the same inferred V gene, J gene, and CDR3 amino acid sequence. The percentage overlap between two repertoires was calculated by dividing the number of shared unique clonotypes by the size of the smaller repertoire. Richness of each repertoire was evaluated using RTK rarefaction, the Chao1 estimator, and Recon v2.1 estimates of unobserved clonotypes. For all TCRbeta clonotypes obtained by the gDNA method from a handful of donors, generation probabilities were computed with OLGA. In TCRdb, the immuneACCESS table is reduced to in-frame sequences with V and J assigned. These tables do not hold every clone; where another copy was compared, an unresolved V gene accounts for under half, and the others remain unexplained. D and trimming were read from the DNA, whereas the V and J calls and clone size are those reported in that table. In all, the sample holds roughly 1,500,000 clones, and approximately 98.5% of those were seen once. About 0.4% of the sample is in the top ten clones.

What the work shows at the level of the full study, not this receptor alone: Sampling was restricted to blood, and TCR repertoires in tissue are likely to differ from TCR repertoires in blood. When a handful of donors were compared, the shared fraction of clonotypes was 5% to 6.5% for naive CD4, about 4% for naive CD8, 2.3% for memory CD4, and less than 0.5% for memory CD8. Clonotypes shared by all four sorted-subset donors showed higher generation probabilities than non-shared clonotypes. Because the study included a small number of donors, the genetic and exposure-history diversity represented was limited. Naive subsets generally had larger estimated clonotype richness than memory subsets did. Pairwise subsampling led to the expectation that sequencing depth would affect the degree of clonotype sharing among donors. Incomplete sequencing was indicated by rarefaction of sorted-subset datasets, despite the large sequencing depth.

Sequencing used naive CD4+ T cells sorted from blood. Explained via the paper, the cell subset or site label denotes: CD45RA+ positively selected. The chain was built from TRBV5-1 and TRBJ1-4, with the D gene too uncertain to name. This TCR was sampled from a young man in good health. The DNA sequence is given as TGCGCCAGCAGCTTGGGGACAACTAATGAAAAACTGTTTTTT. Its translation is CASSLGTTNEKLFF.